What follows describes a single T cell receptor (beta chain). The specificity of this receptor is unknown. Base quality data are lacking; no much larger clone is found one base away. From each donor, a single peripheral blood sample of 95 to 150 mL on average was drawn into heparinised tubes. Naive, central memory, regulatory and stem cell-like memory CD4+ T cells were sorted on a BD FACSAria II using a panel including CD45RO, CCR7, CD25, CD127, CD95 and CD27. Purity was above 95% for every sorted population. PBMCs were separated immediately by Lymphoprep density gradient centrifugation and were stained directly, without being cultured. So that batch effects would be minimized, each experiment stained and sorted samples in pairs, pairing one healthy donor with one patient. The entire amount of isolated RNA was reverse transcribed using the High Capacity cDNA Reverse Transcription Kit, so the sequenced TCRB transcripts were expressed ones. Deep immunoSEQ sequencing was performed on naive, central memory and regulatory T cell samples, with an average of roughly 4 million total reads per sample. Sorted cells were lysed in RLT buffer and RNA was extracted with DNase-treated RNeasy Micro or Mini kits, depending on cell number. To prevent cross-contamination, every cell subset was processed on its own, while patient and healthy donor samples were processed together. TCRB sequences were amplified from cDNA with the immunoSEQ multiplex PCR, producing 87-bp fragments spanning the CDR3 region. Sequencing of the amplicons was performed on the Illumina HiSeq platform. Per the source publication's procedure: Synthetic template baselines were used to correct PCR bias computationally, reads within Hamming distance 2 were collapsed, and singletons that could not be merged were discarded. Reads were aligned against IMGT so that V, D and J genes, CDR3 length and insertions or deletions at six rearrangement sites could be assigned. Within each subset, clonotype counts were normalized to sorted cell number, and only after that were true diversity and Gini coefficients computed with the tcR R package. The overlap coefficient, calculated on TCRB nucleotide sequences, was used to measure repertoire sharing. Out-of-frame TCRB sequences from naive cells were analyzed to stand in for the pre-selection repertoire. In its TCRdb copy, this immuneACCESS table keeps in-frame sequences only and misses some clones. Where compared with another copy, unresolved V genes explain less than half of these, and the others have no known cause. V and J calls and clone size follow that table, whereas D and trimming were derived from the DNA. The sample records 600,000 to 700,000 clones, around 12% of which are singletons. Of the sample, more than 0.095% is held by the ten largest clones.

This sample stems from a study of beta chain features in type 1 diabetes (dated by TCRdb to 2016 to 2019). About the study as a whole: Mean age, gender distribution, total cell number and subset yield were not different between patients and healthy donors. A total of 107,917,701 sorted cells were examined across all samples, and RNA yield correlated strongly with the number of cells per subset. Regulatory and stem cell-like memory subsets were isolated from only 8 patients and 8 healthy donors, whereas naive and central memory subsets came from all 30 or so donors. In the study, TCRB repertoires of sorted circulating CD4+ T cell subsets from recently diagnosed type 1 diabetes patients were compared with those of matched healthy donors. The paper's findings and limits, for the study overall: Sequencing cDNA rather than genomic DNA could over-represent highly expressing activated cells, although activation and CD3 levels did not differ between groups. Type 1 diabetes patients showed a moderate but significant shortening of TCRB CDR3 length in all four CD4+ subsets. The naive, central memory and regulatory TCRB repertoires appeared to resemble one another more closely among patients than among healthy donors. Only small numbers of individuals were included in the HLA sub-analyses, which left unresolved whether HLA type had any influence on TCRB rearrangement. Patients with type 1 diabetes made fewer insertions and deleted more nucleotides at VDJ recombination sites, implying thymic rearrangement abnormalities. PCR might favor shorter templates, but patient and control samples were amplified and corrected together, so any skew would affect both groups equally.

CDR1 and CDR2 (GTSNPN, SVGIG) derive from the germline V gene (reference sequence). Including cysteine and phenylalanine, the CDR3 has 14 amino acids. The retained sequence is limited to the CDR3, 42 bases, with the frame set at the first base. Compared with germline, V lacks 2 bases and J lacks 4 bases; bases without a gene match: 4. The receptor was isolated from a man aged 25 to 45 with type 1 diabetes. The chain was built from TRBV30 and TRBJ2-5, with 10 bases in between that match TRBD1. Sequenced input: naive CD4+ T cells from blood. Explained via the paper, the cell subset or site label denotes: true naive CD4+ T cells. DNA sequence: TGTGCCTGGAGTCGCGACAGGGGGCGAGAGACCCAGTACTTC. This yields the protein CAWSRDRGRETQYF.